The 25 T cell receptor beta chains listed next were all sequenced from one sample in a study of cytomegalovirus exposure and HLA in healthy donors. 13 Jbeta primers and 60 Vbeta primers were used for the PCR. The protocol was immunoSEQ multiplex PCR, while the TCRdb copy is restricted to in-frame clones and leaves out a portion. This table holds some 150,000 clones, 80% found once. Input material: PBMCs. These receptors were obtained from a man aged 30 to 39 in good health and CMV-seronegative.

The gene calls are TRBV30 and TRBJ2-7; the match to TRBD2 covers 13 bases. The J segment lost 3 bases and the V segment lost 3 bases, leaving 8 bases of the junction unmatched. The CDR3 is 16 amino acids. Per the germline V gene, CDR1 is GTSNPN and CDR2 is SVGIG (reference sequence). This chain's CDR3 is CAWSPSWTSGSYEQYF. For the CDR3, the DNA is TGTGCCTGGAGCCCTTCCTGGACTAGCGGGAGCTACGAGCAGTACTTC.

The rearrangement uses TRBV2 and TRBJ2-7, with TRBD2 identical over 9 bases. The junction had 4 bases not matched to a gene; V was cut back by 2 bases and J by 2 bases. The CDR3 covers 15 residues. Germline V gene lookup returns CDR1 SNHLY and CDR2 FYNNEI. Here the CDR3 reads CASSEKASGTYEQYF. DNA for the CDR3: TGTGCCAGCAGTGAAAAGGCTAGCGGGACCTACGAGCAGTACTTC.

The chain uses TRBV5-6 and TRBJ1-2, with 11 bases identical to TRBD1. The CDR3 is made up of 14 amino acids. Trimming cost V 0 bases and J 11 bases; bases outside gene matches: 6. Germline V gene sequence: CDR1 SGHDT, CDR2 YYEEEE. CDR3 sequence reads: CASSLGTGGPRYTF. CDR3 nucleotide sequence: TGTGCCAGCAGCTTGGGGACAGGGGGCCCTCGTTACACCTTC. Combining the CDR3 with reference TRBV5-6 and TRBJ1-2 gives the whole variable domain DAGVTQSPTHLIKTRGQQVTLRCSPKSGHDTVSWYQQALGQGPQFIFQYYEEEERQRGNFPDRFSGHQFPNYSSELNVNALLLGDSALYLCASSLGTGGPRYTFGSGTRLTVV.

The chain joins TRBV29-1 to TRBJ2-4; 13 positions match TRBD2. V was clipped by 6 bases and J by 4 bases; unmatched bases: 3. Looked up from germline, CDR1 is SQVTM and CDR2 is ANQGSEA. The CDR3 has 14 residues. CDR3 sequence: CSVVLAGGKNIQYF. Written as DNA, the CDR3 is TGCAGCGTCGTACTAGCGGGGGGGAAAAACATTCAGTACTTC.

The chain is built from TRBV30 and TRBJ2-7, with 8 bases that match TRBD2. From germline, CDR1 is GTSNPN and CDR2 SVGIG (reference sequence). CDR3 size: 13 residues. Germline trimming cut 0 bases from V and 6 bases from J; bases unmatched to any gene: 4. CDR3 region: CAWSVSGVSEQYF. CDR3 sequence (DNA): TGTGCCTGGAGTGTTAGCGGGGTCTCCGAGCAGTACTTC.

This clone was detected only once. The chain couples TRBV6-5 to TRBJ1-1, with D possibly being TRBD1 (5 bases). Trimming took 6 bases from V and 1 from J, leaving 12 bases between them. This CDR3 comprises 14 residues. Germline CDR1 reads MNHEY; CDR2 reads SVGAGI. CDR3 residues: CASRSLGENTEAFF. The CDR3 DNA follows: TGTGCCAGCAGGTCTCTAGGGGAGAACACTGAAGCTTTCTTT.

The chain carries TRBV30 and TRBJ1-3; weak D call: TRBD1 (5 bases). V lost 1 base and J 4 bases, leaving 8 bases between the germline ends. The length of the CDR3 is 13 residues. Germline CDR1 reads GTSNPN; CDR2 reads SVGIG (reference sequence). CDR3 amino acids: CAWSAGVGNTIYF. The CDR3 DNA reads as TGTGCCTGGAGTGCGGGGGTCGGAAACACCATATATTTT.

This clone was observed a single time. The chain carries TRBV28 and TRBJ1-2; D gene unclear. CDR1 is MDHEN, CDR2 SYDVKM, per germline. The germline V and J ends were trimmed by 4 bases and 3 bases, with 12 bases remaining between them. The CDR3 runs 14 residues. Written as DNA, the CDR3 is TGTGCCAGCAGTTCCTTGCCAGGCGACTATGGCTACACCTTC. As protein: CASSSLPGDYGYTF.

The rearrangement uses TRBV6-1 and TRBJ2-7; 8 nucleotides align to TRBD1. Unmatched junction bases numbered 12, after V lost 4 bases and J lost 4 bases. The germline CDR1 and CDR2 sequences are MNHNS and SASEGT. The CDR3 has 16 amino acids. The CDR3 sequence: CASSAAGGASPYEQYF. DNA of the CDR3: TGTGCCAGCAGTGCCGCAGGGGGCGCCTCCCCTTACGAGCAGTACTTC.

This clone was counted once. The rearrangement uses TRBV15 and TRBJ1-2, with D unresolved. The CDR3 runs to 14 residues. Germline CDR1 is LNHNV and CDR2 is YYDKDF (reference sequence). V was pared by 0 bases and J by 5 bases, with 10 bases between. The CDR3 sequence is CATSRDQRRYGYTF. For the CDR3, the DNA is TGTGCCACCAGCAGAGATCAGCGAAGATATGGCTACACCTTC.

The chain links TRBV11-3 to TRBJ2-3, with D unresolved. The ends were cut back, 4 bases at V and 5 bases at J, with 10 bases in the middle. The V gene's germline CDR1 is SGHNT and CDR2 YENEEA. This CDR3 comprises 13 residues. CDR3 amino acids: CASSSLPRDTQYF. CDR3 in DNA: TGTGCCAGCAGCTCCCTCCCTCGAGATACGCAGTATTTT.

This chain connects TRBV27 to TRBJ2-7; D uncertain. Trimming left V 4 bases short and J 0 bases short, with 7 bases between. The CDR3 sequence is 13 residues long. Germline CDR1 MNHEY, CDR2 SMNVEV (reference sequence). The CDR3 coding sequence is TGTGCCAGCAGTTGGCAATCCTCCTACGAGCAGTACTTC. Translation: CASSWQSSYEQYF.

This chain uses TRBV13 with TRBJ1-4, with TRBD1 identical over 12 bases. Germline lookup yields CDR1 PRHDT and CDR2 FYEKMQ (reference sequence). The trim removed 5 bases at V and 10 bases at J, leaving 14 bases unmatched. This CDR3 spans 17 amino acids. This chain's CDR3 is CASSPPGQGARSVKLFF. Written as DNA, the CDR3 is TGTGCCAGCAGCCCACCGGGACAGGGGGCGCGAAGCGTAAAACTGTTTTTT.

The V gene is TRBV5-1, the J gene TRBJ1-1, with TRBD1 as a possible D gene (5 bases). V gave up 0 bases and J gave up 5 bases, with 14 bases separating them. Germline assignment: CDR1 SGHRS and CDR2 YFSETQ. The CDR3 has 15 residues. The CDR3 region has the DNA TGCGCCAGCAGCTTGGCTGGCCGGGGGGGGACTGAAGCTTTCTTT. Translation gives CASSLAGRGGTEAFF.

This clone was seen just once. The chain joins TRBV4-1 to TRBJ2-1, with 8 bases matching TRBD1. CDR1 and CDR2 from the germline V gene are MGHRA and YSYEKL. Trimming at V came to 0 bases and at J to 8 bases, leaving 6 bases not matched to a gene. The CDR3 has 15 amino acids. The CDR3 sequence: CASSQDGTGYYEQFF. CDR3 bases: TGCGCCAGCAGCCAAGATGGGACAGGATATTATGAGCAGTTCTTC.

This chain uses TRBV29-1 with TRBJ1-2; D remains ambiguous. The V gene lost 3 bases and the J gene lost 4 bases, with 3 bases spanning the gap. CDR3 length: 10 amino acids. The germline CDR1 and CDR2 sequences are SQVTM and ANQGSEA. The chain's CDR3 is CSVEAYGYTF. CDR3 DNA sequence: TGCAGCGTTGAGGCCTATGGCTACACCTTC.

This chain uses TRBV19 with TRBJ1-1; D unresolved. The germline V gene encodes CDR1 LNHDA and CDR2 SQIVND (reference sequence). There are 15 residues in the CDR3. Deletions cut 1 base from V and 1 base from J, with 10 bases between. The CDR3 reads CASSIGLRGNTEAFF. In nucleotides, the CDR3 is TGTGCCAGTAGTATAGGTCTGCGGGGGAACACTGAAGCTTTCTTT.

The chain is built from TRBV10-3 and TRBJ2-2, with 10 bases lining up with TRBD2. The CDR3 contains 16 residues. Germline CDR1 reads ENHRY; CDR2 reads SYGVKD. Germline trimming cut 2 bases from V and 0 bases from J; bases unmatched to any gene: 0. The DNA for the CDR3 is TGTGCCATCAGTGAGACTAGCGGGACGAACACCGGGGAGCTGTTTTTT. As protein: CAISETSGTNTGELFF.

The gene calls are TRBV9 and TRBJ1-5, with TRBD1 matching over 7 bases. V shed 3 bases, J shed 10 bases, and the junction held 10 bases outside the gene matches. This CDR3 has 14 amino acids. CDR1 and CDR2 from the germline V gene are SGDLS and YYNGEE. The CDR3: CASSDRGWGPPQHF. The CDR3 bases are TGTGCCAGCAGCGACAGGGGTTGGGGTCCTCCCCAGCATTTT. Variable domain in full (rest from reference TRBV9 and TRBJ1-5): DSGVTQTPKHLITATGQRVTLRCSPRSGDLSVYWYQQSLDQGLQFLIQYYNGEERAKGNILERFSAQQFPDLHSELNLSSLELGDSALYFCASSDRGWGPPQHFGDGTRLSIL.

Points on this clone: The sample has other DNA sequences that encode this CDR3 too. The CDR3 loop is CASSYRQNSPLHF. The CDR3 DNA reads as TGTGCCAGTAGTTACCGACAGAATTCACCCCTCCACTTT. The chain is built from TRBV19 and TRBJ1-6; maybe TRBD1 (5 bases). This CDR3 spans 13 amino acids. Trimming cost V 5 bases and J 7 bases, with 9 bases left between them. The V gene's germline CDR1 is LNHDA and CDR2 SQIVND (reference sequence).

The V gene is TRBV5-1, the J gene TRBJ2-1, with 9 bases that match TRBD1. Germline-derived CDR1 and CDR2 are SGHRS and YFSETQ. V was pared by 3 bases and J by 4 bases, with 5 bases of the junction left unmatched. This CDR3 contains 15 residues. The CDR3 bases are TGCGCCAGCAGCTCCGGACAGGGGACTTACAATGAGCAGTTCTTC. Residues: CASSSGQGTYNEQFF.

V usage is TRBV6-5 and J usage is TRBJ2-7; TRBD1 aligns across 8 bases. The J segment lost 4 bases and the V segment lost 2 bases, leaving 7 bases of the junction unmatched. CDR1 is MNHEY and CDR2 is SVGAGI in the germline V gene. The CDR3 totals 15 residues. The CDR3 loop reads CASSYAGQGFYEQYF. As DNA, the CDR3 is TGTGCCAGCAGTTACGCCGGACAGGGATTTTACGAGCAGTACTTC.

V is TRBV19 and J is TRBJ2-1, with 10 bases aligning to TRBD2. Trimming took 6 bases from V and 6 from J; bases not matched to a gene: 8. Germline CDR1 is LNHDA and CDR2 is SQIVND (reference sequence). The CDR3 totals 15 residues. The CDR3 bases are TGTGCCAGTAGGATCGAGCGGGGGGGCTCCAATGAGCAGTTCTTC. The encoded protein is CASRIERGGSNEQFF.

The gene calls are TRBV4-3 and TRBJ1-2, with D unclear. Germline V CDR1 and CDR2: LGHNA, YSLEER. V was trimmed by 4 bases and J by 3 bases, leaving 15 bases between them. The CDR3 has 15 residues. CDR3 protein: CASSLELQAHYGYTF. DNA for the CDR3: TGCGCCAGCAGCCTCGAGCTTCAGGCCCACTATGGCTACACCTTC.

CDR3 protein: CASRGLAGPMNTGELFF. In DNA form, the CDR3 reads TGTGCCAGCAGAGGACTAGCGGGGCCTATGAACACCGGGGAGCTGTTTTTT. The chain employs TRBV11-2 and TRBJ2-2, with 12 bases identical to TRBD2. CDR1 and CDR2 from the germline V gene are SGHAT and FQNNGV. V lost 6 bases to trimming and J lost 1 base; unmatched junction nucleotides: 6. The CDR3 totals 17 residues.